These 30 T cell receptor beta chains were sequenced from one sample in a study of cytomegalovirus exposure and HLA in healthy donors. With 60 Vbeta and 13 Jbeta primers, the PCR was carried out. Profiling relied on immunoSEQ multiplex PCR, and the TCRdb table lists in-frame clones only, not all of them. The sample contains under 250,000 clones, under 90% of which appear only once. Sequenced input: PBMCs. The receptors come from a human donor in good health.

V is TRBV6-6 and J is TRBJ2-2; 9 nucleotides line up with TRBD1. CDR1 MNHNY and CDR2 SVGAGI come from the germline V gene (reference sequence). The junction had 9 bases not matched to a gene; V was cut back by 2 bases and J by 8 bases. This CDR3 spans 16 amino acids. The CDR3 DNA reads as TGTGCCAGCAGTTACAACCCGGGACAGGGACTGGGGGAGCTGTTTTTT. Translating gives CASSYNPGQGLGELFF.

This clone has just one count. The chain is built from TRBV29-1 and TRBJ1-1, with a possible D match to TRBD1 (5 bases). The CDR3 is made up of 14 amino acids. The germline V and J ends were trimmed by 5 bases and 8 bases, with 21 bases remaining between them. In germline, CDR1 is SQVTM, CDR2 ANQGSEA. In DNA, the CDR3 is TGCAGCGTTTTATTCGCCCTCTCGGGGGTAGAAGCTTTCTTT. Translation: CSVLFALSGVEAFF. The full variable domain, its missing parts supplied by reference TRBV29-1 and TRBJ1-1, is SAVISQKPSRDICQRGTSLTIQCQVDSQVTMMFWYRQQPGQSLTLIATANQGSEATYESGFVIDKFPISRPNLTFSTLTVSNMSPEDSSIYLCSVLFALSGVEAFFGQGTRLTVV.

The CDR3, as DNA: TGCAGCGTTGAGGTCGCCGGGAGATATAACGGGGAGACCCAGTACTTC. It yields the protein CSVEVAGRYNGETQYF. The chain couples TRBV29-1 to TRBJ2-5; D might be TRBD2 (6 bases). V dropped 3 bases and J dropped 5 bases, with 22 bases sitting between them. The CDR3 extends over 16 amino acids. CDR1 and CDR2 (germline): SQVTM, ANQGSEA.

V is TRBV6-1 and J is TRBJ2-7, with D maybe TRBD1 (5 bases). V was shortened by 8 bases and J by 3 bases, with 14 bases between the two germline ends. Germline CDR1 is MNHNS and CDR2 is SASEGT. The CDR3 covers 13 residues. In DNA, the CDR3 is TGTGCCAGCGTCTTACAGGTGAACTACGAGCAGTACTTC. This encodes CASVLQVNYEQYF.

The V and J genes are TRBV27 and TRBJ1-6; D uncertain. The V and J ends lost 6 bases and 4 bases respectively, with 13 bases between them. CDR3 size: 15 residues. Looked up from germline, CDR1 is MNHEY and CDR2 is SMNVEV (reference sequence). CDR3 nucleotide sequence: TGTGCCAGCAGAACCGGACGGGAATATAATTCACCCCTCCACTTT. It translates to CASRTGREYNSPLHF.

The chain joins TRBV5-1 to TRBJ2-7, with 7 bases lining up with TRBD2. The germline gives CDR1 SGHRS, CDR2 YFSETQ. The CDR3 length is 14 residues. The junction had 6 bases not matched to a gene; V was cut back by 3 bases and J by 3 bases. CDR3 coding DNA: TGCGCCAGCAGCTGGCCCGGGAGGAACTACGAGCAGTACTTC. The encoded protein is CASSWPGRNYEQYF.

J is TRBJ2-4 and V is TRBV5-1; 8 nucleotides match TRBD2. V lost 1 base, J lost 6 bases, and 3 bases stayed unmatched. The germline V gene encodes CDR1 SGHRS and CDR2 YFSETQ. The CDR3 is 14 residues long. The CDR3 DNA reads as TGCGCCAGCAGCTTGCAGCGGGAGAGAAACATTCAGTACTTC. This codes for CASSLQRERNIQYF.

The rearrangement joins TRBV6-5 to TRBJ1-1, with 9 bases identical to TRBD1. CDR1 MNHEY and CDR2 SVGAGI come from the germline V gene. V gave up 4 bases and J gave up 6 bases; unmatched junction bases: 12. This CDR3 region has 16 residues. The CDR3, as DNA: TGTGCCAGCAGTTCGAACCGGGACAGGGCCGACGCTGAAGCTTTCTTT. It is translated as CASSSNRDRADAEAFF.

The chain employs TRBV7-3 and TRBJ2-2; 10 bases agree with TRBD2. The CDR3 consists of 17 residues. V shed 1 base, J shed 5 bases, and the junction held 7 bases outside the gene matches. CDR1 is SGHTA and CDR2 is FQGTGA in the germline V gene. CDR3 loop: CASSLRSSGSYTGELFF. The CDR3 region has the DNA TGTGCCAGCAGCTTAAGGTCTAGCGGGAGTTATACCGGGGAGCTGTTTTTT. Variable domain in full (rest from reference TRBV7-3 and TRBJ2-2): GAGVSQTPSNKVTEKGKYVELRCDPISGHTALYWYRQSLGQGPEFLIYFQGTGAADDSGLPNDRFFAVRPEGSVSTLKIQRTERGDSAVYLCASSLRSSGSYTGELFFGEGSRLTVL.

The gene calls are TRBV4-1 and TRBJ2-5, with 7 bases aligning to TRBD1. The CDR3 consists of 16 residues. Germline assignment: CDR1 MGHRA and CDR2 YSYEKL. V was clipped by 1 base and J by 3 bases; unmatched bases: 8. CDR3: CASSQAGQGVKETQYF. CDR3 coding DNA: TGCGCCAGCAGCCAAGCGGGTCAGGGGGTTAAAGAGACCCAGTACTTC.

The gene calls are TRBV29-1 and TRBJ1-1; D is undetermined. This CDR3 contains 13 residues. V lost 3 bases and J 9 bases, leaving 17 bases between the germline ends. In germline, CDR1 is SQVTM, CDR2 ANQGSEA. CDR3 residues: CSVDEELRNQAFF. The CDR3 DNA sequence: TGCAGCGTTGATGAGGAACTGAGGAACCAAGCTTTCTTT.

The V call is TRBV29-1, the J call TRBJ2-7, with D unresolved. Trimming cost V 4 bases and J 1 base, with 11 bases left between them. Germline V gives CDR1 SQVTM, CDR2 ANQGSEA. CDR3 length: 13 residues. The CDR3 loop reads CSVVSAESYEQYF. Written as DNA, the CDR3 is TGCAGCGTTGTCTCCGCGGAGTCCTACGAGCAGTACTTC.

The gene calls are TRBV2 and TRBJ2-2, with 9 bases aligning to TRBD2. The trim removed 10 bases at V and 6 bases at J, leaving 12 bases unmatched. The CDR3 has 15 residues. The germline CDR1 and CDR2 sequences are SNHLY and FYNNEI. The CDR3 sequence is CAISGLAGPAGELFF. The CDR3 DNA sequence: TGTGCCATCTCGGGGCTAGCGGGACCCGCCGGGGAGCTGTTTTTT.

J is TRBJ2-5 and V is TRBV6-5, with 8 bases fitting TRBD1. The J call may be faulty, since TRBJ2-7 better matches the DNA end. CDR1 and CDR2 (germline): MNHEY, SVGAGI. The CDR3 runs 13 residues. The CDR3 loop reads CASSAGTGYEQYF. CDR3 nucleotide sequence: TGTGCCAGCAGTGCCGGGACAGGCTACGAGCAGTACTTC.

V usage is TRBV10-3 and J usage is TRBJ1-2; unclear D gene. V dropped 0 bases and J dropped 0 bases, with 14 bases sitting between them. In germline, CDR1 is ENHRY, CDR2 SYGVKD. The CDR3 is 17 amino acids. The CDR3 region is CAISESVVTEANYGYTF. Written as DNA, the CDR3 is TGTGCCATCAGTGAGTCAGTAGTAACAGAAGCTAACTATGGCTACACCTTC.

V is TRBV28 and J is TRBJ1-5; weak D call: TRBD1 (6 bases). Trimming pared 10 bases from V and 0 bases from J, leaving 16 bases between. Germline-derived CDR1 and CDR2 are MDHEN and SYDVKM. The CDR3 spans 15 residues. The CDR3 region is CATQRRGASNQPQHF. In nucleotides, the CDR3 is TGTGCCACCCAACGCCGGGGGGCTAGCAATCAGCCCCAGCATTTT.

J is TRBJ2-4 and V is TRBV19; D perhaps matches TRBD2 (5 bases). The CDR3 loop spans 13 amino acids. Germline assignment: CDR1 LNHDA and CDR2 SQIVND (reference sequence). The germline V and J ends were trimmed by 5 bases and 11 bases, with 16 bases remaining between them. The CDR3 region has the DNA TGTGCCAGTAGTCCCCTCTCTGCGGGCGTTCAGTACTTC. It encodes CASSPLSAGVQYF.

The chain is built from TRBV5-4 and TRBJ2-7; 7 nucleotides line up with TRBD2. The CDR3 spans 15 residues. After removal of 4 bases from V and 7 bases from J, the junction contained 14 bases not matched to a gene. Looked up from germline, CDR1 is SGHNT and CDR2 is YYREEE (reference sequence). DNA for the CDR3: TGTGCCAGCAGCGGCGGGGGAGGTTCGTACGGAGAGCAGTACTTC. Encoded protein: CASSGGGGSYGEQYF.

The rearrangement joins TRBV7-9 to TRBJ1-2, with a tentative D call TRBD1 (5 bases). Germline CDR1 is SEHNR and CDR2 is FQNEAQ (reference sequence). V gave up 0 bases and J gave up 4 bases, with 9 bases separating them. This CDR3 region has 14 residues. The CDR3 nucleotides read TGTGCCAGCAGCTTAGCGCAGGGCCCCTATGGCTACACCTTC. This sequence encodes CASSLAQGPYGYTF.

The genes are TRBV7-9 and TRBJ2-7; TRBD2 is a possible D gene (6 bases). Germline V lookup: CDR1 SEHNR, CDR2 FQNEAQ (reference sequence). The CDR3 has 16 residues. V lost 3 bases to trimming and J lost 0 bases, with 15 bases between them. The CDR3 loop is CASSFLAYGSSYEQYF. The CDR3 DNA sequence: TGTGCCAGCAGCTTCCTTGCTTACGGGAGCTCCTACGAGCAGTACTTC.

This clone has only one observation. One end of the junction is discordant with germline, which a read error may explain. This sequence joins TRBV7-9 and TRBJ2-5; 14 positions agree with TRBD2. CDR1 and CDR2 from the germline V gene are SEHNR and FQNEAQ (reference sequence). The CDR3 totals 17 residues. This CDR3 is CSSSLGPGTSGRETQYF. The CDR3 nucleotides read TGTTCCAGCAGCTTAGGGCCCGGGACTAGCGGGAGAGAGACCCAGTACTTC.

The chain carries TRBV7-3 and TRBJ2-2, with 11 positions matching TRBD2. Germline V CDR1 and CDR2: SGHTA, FQGTGA. The junction had 0 bases not matched to a gene; V was cut back by 2 bases and J by 4 bases. This CDR3 has 15 amino acids. CDR3 coding DNA: TGTGCCAGCAGCTTACTAGCGGGGGGCACCGGGGAGCTGTTTTTT. Translating gives CASSLLAGGTGELFF. Supplemented by reference TRBV7-3 and TRBJ2-2, the full variable domain reads GAGVSQTPSNKVTEKGKYVELRCDPISGHTALYWYRQSLGQGPEFLIYFQGTGAADDSGLPNDRFFAVRPEGSVSTLKIQRTERGDSAVYLCASSLLAGGTGELFFGEGSRLTVL.

The J gene is TRBJ1-3, the V gene TRBV29-1; D unresolved. Germline loops: CDR1 SQVTM, CDR2 ANQGSEA. This CDR3 contains 13 residues. Trimming shortened V by 5 bases and J by 3 bases, and 11 bases separated the two germline ends. CDR3 residues: CSVLLVGGNTIYF. As DNA, the CDR3 is TGCAGCGTTCTGCTGGTCGGTGGAAACACCATATATTTT.

The sample holds one count of this clone. The genes are TRBV10-3 and TRBJ2-5; TRBD2 agrees at 8 bases. The trim removed 3 bases at V and 5 bases at J, leaving 11 bases unmatched. From germline, CDR1 is ENHRY and CDR2 SYGVKD. The CDR3 extends over 16 amino acids. CDR3 sequence (DNA): TGTGCCATCAGTGAAGGTGTTAGCGGGATGGTGGAGACCCAGTACTTC. Translating gives CAISEGVSGMVETQYF.

V and J are TRBV7-9 and TRBJ2-3; the match to TRBD2 covers 15 bases. Germline assignment: CDR1 SEHNR and CDR2 FQNEAQ (reference sequence). CDR3 length: 17 amino acids. J was trimmed by 4 bases and V by 4 bases; bases with no gene match: 6. CDR3 DNA: TGTGCCAGCAGCTCCGGACTAGCGGGAGGGCAGGCAGATACGCAGTATTTT. This sequence encodes CASSSGLAGGQADTQYF. The entire variable domain, with the rest obtained from reference TRBV7-9 and TRBJ2-3, is as follows: DTGVSQNPRHKITKRGQNVTFRCDPISEHNRLYWYRQTLGQGPEFLTYFQNEAQLEKSRLLSDRFSAERPKGSFSTLEIQRTEQGDSAMYLCASSSGLAGGQADTQYFGPGTRLTVL.

Within the sample, this clone is medium-sized (0.01 to 0.1%). The rearrangement uses TRBV25-1 and TRBJ2-7; the D gene is possibly TRBD1 (6 bases). The CDR3 is 12 residues long. In germline, CDR1 is MGHDK, CDR2 SYGVNS. V lost 7 bases to trimming and J lost 2 bases, with 9 bases between them. The CDR3 DNA sequence: TGTGCCAGCACGGCAGGGGCCTACGAGCAGTACTTC. Translating gives CASTAGAYEQYF.

This rearrangement joins TRBV5-1 to TRBJ2-3; 14 bases match TRBD2. The germline V gene has CDR1 SGHRS and CDR2 YFSETQ. The CDR3 length is 16 residues. V lost 3 bases and J lost 4; bases outside the gene matches: 4. This CDR3 reads CASSSTSGRAPDTQYF. The CDR3 region has the DNA TGCGCCAGCAGCTCGACTAGCGGGAGGGCCCCAGATACGCAGTATTTT. Full variable domain (rest looked up from reference TRBV5-1 and TRBJ2-3): KAGVTQTPRYLIKTRGQQVTLSCSPISGHRSVSWYQQTPGQGLQFLFEYFSETQRNKGNFPGRFSGRQFSNSRSEMNVSTLELGDSALYLCASSSTSGRAPDTQYFGPGTRLTVL.

This clone was counted a few times. V and J are TRBV4-3 and TRBJ1-4; 10 bases are a match to TRBD1. The CDR3 is 14 amino acids. Germline V gives CDR1 LGHNA, CDR2 YSLEER. Germline trimming cut 3 bases from V and 10 bases from J; bases unmatched to any gene: 5. The CDR3 coding sequence is TGCGCCAGCAGCCATCCGGGACAGGGGAGAAAACTGTTTTTT. The encoded protein is CASSHPGQGRKLFF.

In its sample, this clone was seen once. The rearrangement joins TRBV4-1 to TRBJ2-5; 13 positions match TRBD2. The CDR3 consists of 19 residues. J lost 2 bases, V lost 1 base, and 10 bases had no gene match. CDR1 MGHRA and CDR2 YSYEKL come from the germline V gene. The CDR3 sequence is CASSQAPPGLAGSQETQYF. The CDR3 nucleotides read TGCGCCAGCAGCCAAGCTCCTCCGGGACTAGCGGGATCACAAGAGACCCAGTACTTC.

CDR3 nucleotides: TGCGCCAGCAGCGACACCGGGACAGGGGGCTACGAGCAGTACTTC. Translation gives CASSDTGTGGYEQYF. The gene calls are TRBV5-1 and TRBJ2-7; TRBD1 matches 11 bases. This CDR3 is built from 15 residues. The J segment lost 3 bases and the V segment lost 4 bases, leaving 6 bases of the junction unmatched. Germline assignment: CDR1 SGHRS and CDR2 YFSETQ.